This is a list of T cell receptor beta chains from one sample in a study of blood T cell repertoires in COVID-19. Assay used: immunoSEQ multiplex PCR; TCRdb lists only in-frame clones, some missing. The profile shows more than 200,000 clones, approximately 80% of them singletons. The sequenced material came from PBMCs or T cells enriched from blood (not recorded which). Receptor source: a man between 25 and 39 years old with acute COVID-19. Each CDR3 is given with its conserved first and last residue.

j_gene: TRBJ2-1
v_gene: TRBV7-2
CDR3aa: CASSSLSGGTTYNEQFF

j_gene: TRBJ1-2
v_gene: TRBV5-4
CDR3aa: CASSSAGGYTF

j_gene: TRBJ1-6
v_gene: TRBV28
CDR3aa: CASSQGQGRSPLHF

j_gene: TRBJ2-7
v_gene: TRBV5-6
CDR3aa: CASSQDRVPYEQYF

j_gene: TRBJ2-1
v_gene: TRBV7-3
CDR3aa: CASSLMGGEQFF

j_gene: TRBJ2-5
v_gene: TRBV24-1
CDR3aa: CATQMGLAGGRETQYF

j_gene: TRBJ1-1
v_gene: TRBV15
CDR3aa: CATSRDRGNTEAFF

j_gene: TRBJ1-1
v_gene: TRBV21-1
CDR3aa: CASSTRQDLDTEAFF

j_gene: TRBJ1-1
v_gene: TRBV9
CDR3aa: CASSTGDTEAFF

j_gene: TRBJ2-3
v_gene: TRBV28
CDR3aa: CASSGGGTASTDTQYF

j_gene: TRBJ1-1
v_gene: TRBV2
CDR3aa: CASSEGRGLNTEAFF

j_gene: TRBJ1-2
v_gene: TRBV6-5
CDR3aa: CASSLYSTAYGYTF

j_gene: TRBJ1-5
v_gene: TRBV19
CDR3aa: CASSIGGMGNQPQHF

j_gene: TRBJ1-1
v_gene: TRBV9
CDR3aa: CASSGGVANTEAFF

j_gene: TRBJ1-5
v_gene: TRBV19
CDR3aa: CARRGPGGQPQHF

j_gene: TRBJ1-1
v_gene: TRBV28
CDR3aa: CATCTTGTEAFF

j_gene: TRBJ1-4
v_gene: TRBV9
CDR3aa: CASSGGTGGVTANEKLFF

j_gene: TRBJ1-6
v_gene: TRBV4-1
CDR3aa: CASSFNGGNSPLHF

j_gene: TRBJ2-3
v_gene: TRBV7-3
CDR3aa: CASSLADTQYF

j_gene: TRBJ2-7
v_gene: TRBV19
CDR3aa: CASSIQQGPYEQYF

j_gene: TRBJ1-2
v_gene: TRBV7-2
CDR3aa: CASSLDGGGPLGYTF

j_gene: TRBJ1-2
v_gene: TRBV18
CDR3aa: CASSRGQSNYGYTF

j_gene: TRBJ1-3
v_gene: TRBV30
CDR3aa: CAWSEPPADTIYF

j_gene: TRBJ2-3
v_gene: TRBV27
CDR3aa: CASSIQRLAGGGTDTQYF

j_gene: TRBJ2-3
v_gene: TRBV14
CDR3aa: CASSRTSAYTDTQYF

j_gene: TRBJ1-2
v_gene: TRBV2
CDR3aa: CASSRIPSSYGYTF

j_gene: TRBJ1-3
v_gene: TRBV6-1
CDR3aa: CASSEGRGPGNTIYF

j_gene: TRBJ2-5
v_gene: TRBV7-9
CDR3aa: CASSLGLAETQYF

j_gene: TRBJ2-3
v_gene: TRBV12-3/TRBV12-4
CDR3aa: CASTPAAGTSNF

j_gene: TRBJ1-2
v_gene: TRBV4-1
CDR3aa: CASTQGAYYGYTF

j_gene: TRBJ2-5
v_gene: TRBV9
CDR3aa: CASSARPQETQYF

j_gene: TRBJ1-1
v_gene: TRBV5-1
CDR3aa: CASGGQGQTEAFF

j_gene: TRBJ2-7
v_gene: TRBV28
CDR3aa: CASSLLGTGAYEQYF

j_gene: TRBJ2-5
v_gene: TRBV15
CDR3aa: CATSRDGQGMKTQYF

j_gene: TRBJ1-2
v_gene: TRBV25-1
CDR3aa: CASSESGGAWDGYTF